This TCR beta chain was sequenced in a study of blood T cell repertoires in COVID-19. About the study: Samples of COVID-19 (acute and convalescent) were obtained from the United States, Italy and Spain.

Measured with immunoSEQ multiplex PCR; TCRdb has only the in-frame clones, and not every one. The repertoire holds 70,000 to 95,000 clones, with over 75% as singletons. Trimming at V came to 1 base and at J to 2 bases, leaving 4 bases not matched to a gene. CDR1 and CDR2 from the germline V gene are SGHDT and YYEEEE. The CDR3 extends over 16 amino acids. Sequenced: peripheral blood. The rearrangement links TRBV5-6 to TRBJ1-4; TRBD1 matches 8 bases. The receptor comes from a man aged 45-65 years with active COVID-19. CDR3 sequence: CASSLLQGGTNEKLFF. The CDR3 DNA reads TGTGCCAGCAGCTTGTTACAGGGGGGGACTAATGAAAAACTGTTTTTT.